This TCR beta chain was sequenced in a study of identical twins. Using its own MiXCR run on the 5' RACE reads, TCRdb lists one record per CDR3 protein. The sample consists of hundreds of thousands of distinct CDR3 sequences, 21% of them appearing once. A word on this clonotype: No antigen is known for it.

Study outcomes and limitations: Researchers reported excess low generation probability among twin-shared out-of-frame alpha sequences. Analyses of zero insertions could, in part, be confounded by invariant MAIT and iNKT cells.

Trimming left V 6 bases short and J 0 bases short, with 11 bases between. This CDR3 has 14 residues. Germline lookup yields CDR1 SGHVS and CDR2 FNYEAQ. The sample also formed part of further work on T cells expressing NK-cell markers. Per that paper: A range of about 1.0-8% of CD8+ T cells consisted of dominant NKG2C+ clonotypes in six donors. It is unclear if expanded NKG2C-expressing clones target HCMV antigens.

The V and J genes are TRBV7-6 and TRBJ2-5; D gene uncertain. Sequencing was carried out using PBMCs. This receptor was taken from a young woman in good health. CDR3 sequence reads: CASRGWGNQETQYF. The DNA for the CDR3 is TGTGCCAGCAGGGGATGGGGTAACCAAGAGACCCAGTACTTC.